This T cell receptor beta chain was identified in a study of blood T cell repertoires in COVID-19. Study-wide context: Both acute and convalescent COVID-19 samples were obtained from the United States, Italy and Spain.

The CDR3 runs to 14 residues. Per germline, CDR1 SGHNT and CDR2 YYREEE (reference sequence). The V segment lost 3 bases and the J segment 14 bases; nucleotides outside the gene matches: 7. Participant ages covered about 18 to 95 years across around 22 US areas. Which cohort a participant joined came from the clinical history participants gave. Source study methods: Using reference gene primer amplification, nucleated cell counts were estimated. Data came from immunoSEQ multiplex PCR; TCRdb stores just in-frame clones and leaves some out. D and trimming were read from the DNA, whereas the V and J calls and clone size are those reported in that table. This table has approximately 180,000 clones, more than 75% appearing once.

The specimen sequenced was PBMCs or T cells enriched from blood (not recorded which). The chain couples TRBV5-4 to TRBJ1-6, with TRBD1 matching over 11 bases. The TCR sequence derives from a woman between 45 and 65 years old with acute COVID-19. In DNA, the CDR3 is TGTGCCAGCAGCTCGGGACAGGGGGTTCGAACCCTCCACTTT. Translated, it gives CASSSGQGVRTLHF.